Below, one T cell receptor (beta chain) is given with its context. The data were produced by immunoSEQ multiplex PCR, yet TCRdb's version contains in-frame clones alone and is incomplete. The data show about 44,000 clones, roughly nine tenths seen once. The data derive from a study of blood T cell repertoires in COVID-19. Study-level background: The samples span acute and convalescent COVID-19 from the United States, Italy and Spain.

Germline V gene lookup returns CDR1 MNHEY and CDR2 SVGAGI. This CDR3 has 12 residues. Trimming at V came to 6 bases and at J to 11 bases, leaving 5 bases not matched to a gene. Material for sequencing was peripheral blood. The source of this sequence is a man between 65 and 85 years old with active COVID-19. The V and J genes are TRBV6-5 and TRBJ1-4; 8 positions match TRBD1. The CDR3 reads CASRSDREKLFF. The DNA for the CDR3 is TGTGCCAGCAGGTCGGACAGGGAGAAACTGTTTTTT.